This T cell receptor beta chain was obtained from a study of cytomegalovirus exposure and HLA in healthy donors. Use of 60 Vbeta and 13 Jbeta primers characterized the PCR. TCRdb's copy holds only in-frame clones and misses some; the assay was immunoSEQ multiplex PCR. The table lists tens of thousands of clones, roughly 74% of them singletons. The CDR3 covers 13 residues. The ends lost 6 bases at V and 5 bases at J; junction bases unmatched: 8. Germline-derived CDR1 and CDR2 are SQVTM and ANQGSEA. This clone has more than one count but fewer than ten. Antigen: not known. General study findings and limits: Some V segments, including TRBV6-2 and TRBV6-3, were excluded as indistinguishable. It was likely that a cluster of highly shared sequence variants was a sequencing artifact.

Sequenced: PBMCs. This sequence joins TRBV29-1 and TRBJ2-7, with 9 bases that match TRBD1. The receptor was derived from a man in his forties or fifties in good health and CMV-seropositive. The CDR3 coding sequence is TGCAGCGTGGCCGGGACAGGGTCCCACGAGCAGTACTTC. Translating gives CSVAGTGSHEQYF.